This TCR beta chain was sequenced during a study of blood T cell repertoires in COVID-19. The wider study: Whether acute or convalescent, the COVID-19 samples came from the United States, Italy and Spain. PBMCs, B-cell-depleted T cells, or T cells provided the cDNA or gDNA that made up the material.

Original processing notes: Reference gene primers were amplified, and this amplification served to estimate nucleated cell counts. Clones were read by immunoSEQ multiplex PCR, and TCRdb kept only the in-frame ones, dropping some. V, J and clone size reflect that table, while D and trimming were determined from the DNA. The sample shows some 190,000 clones, approximately 83% of them seen only once. Germline CDR1 and CDR2: SGHTA and FQGTGA. The CDR3 totals 13 residues. Trimming took 1 base from V and 8 from J, leaving 9 bases between them. The chain uses TRBV7-3 and TRBJ2-4, with a possible D match to TRBD1 (6 bases). The sequenced sample was peripheral blood. This TCR derives from a human donor with active or convalescent COVID-19. The donor label of this sample is uncertain. The CDR3 is CASSLNPGDIQYF. CDR3 bases: TGTGCCAGCAGCTTAAATCCAGGGGACATTCAGTACTTC.